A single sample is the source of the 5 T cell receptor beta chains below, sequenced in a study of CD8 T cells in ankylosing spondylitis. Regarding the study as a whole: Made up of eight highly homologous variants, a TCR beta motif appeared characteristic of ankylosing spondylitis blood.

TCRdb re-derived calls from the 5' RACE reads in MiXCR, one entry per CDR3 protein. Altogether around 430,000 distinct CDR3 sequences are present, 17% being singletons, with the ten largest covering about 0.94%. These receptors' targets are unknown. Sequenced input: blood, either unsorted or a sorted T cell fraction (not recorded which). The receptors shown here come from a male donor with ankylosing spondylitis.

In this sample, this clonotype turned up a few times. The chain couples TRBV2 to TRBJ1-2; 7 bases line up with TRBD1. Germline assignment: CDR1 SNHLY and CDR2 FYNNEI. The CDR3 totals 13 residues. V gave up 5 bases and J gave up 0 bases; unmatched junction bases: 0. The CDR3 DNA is TGTGCCAGCAGTACAGGGGCTAACTATGGCTACACCTTC. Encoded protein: CASSTGANYGYTF.

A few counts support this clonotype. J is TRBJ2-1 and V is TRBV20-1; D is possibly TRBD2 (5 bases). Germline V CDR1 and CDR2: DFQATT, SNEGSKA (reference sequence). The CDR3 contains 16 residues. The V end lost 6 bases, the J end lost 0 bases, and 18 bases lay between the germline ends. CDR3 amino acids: CSAPQSGSISYNEQFF. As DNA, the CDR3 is TGCAGTGCCCCGCAGAGCGGCTCGATCTCCTACAATGAGCAGTTCTTC.

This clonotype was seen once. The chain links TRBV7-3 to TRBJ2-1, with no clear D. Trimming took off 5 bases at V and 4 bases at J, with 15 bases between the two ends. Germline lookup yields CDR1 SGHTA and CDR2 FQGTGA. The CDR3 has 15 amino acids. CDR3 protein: CASSPGHGPYNEQFF. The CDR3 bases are TGTGCCAGCAGCCCTGGTCACGGCCCTTACAATGAGCAGTTCTTC.

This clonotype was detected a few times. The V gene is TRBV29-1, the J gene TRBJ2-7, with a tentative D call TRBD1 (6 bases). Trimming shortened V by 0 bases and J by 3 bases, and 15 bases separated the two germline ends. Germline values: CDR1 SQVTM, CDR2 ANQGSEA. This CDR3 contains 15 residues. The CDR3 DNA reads TGCAGCGTTGAAGATTTCAGGACAGCCTGCTACGAGCAGTACTTC. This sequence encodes CSVEDFRTACYEQYF.

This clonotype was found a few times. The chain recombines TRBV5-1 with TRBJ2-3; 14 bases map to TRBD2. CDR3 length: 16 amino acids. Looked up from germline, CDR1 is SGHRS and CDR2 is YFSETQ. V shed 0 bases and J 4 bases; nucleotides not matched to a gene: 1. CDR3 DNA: TGCGCCAGCAGCTTGGAGGGACTAGCGGGAGCAGATACGCAGTATTTT. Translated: CASSLEGLAGADTQYF.